This is a list of T cell receptor beta chains from one sample in a study of CD8+ T cells in alopecia areata. Produced via immunoSEQ multiplex PCR; TCRdb's table is partial and in-frame only. The data hold a few hundred thousand clones, with 50% to 75% observed a single time. The material was CD4+ T cells sorted from blood, obtained around week 52, from a patient treated with tofacitinib. Receptors originate from a human donor with alopecia areata. Each CDR3 is given with its conserved first and last residue.

j_call cdr3_length v_call cdr3_aa
TRBJ2-7 11 TRBV7-9 CASSSFYEQYF
TRBJ2-1 16 TRBV9 CASSLRDRSIYNEQFF
TRBJ1-3 15 TRBV23-1 CASNSYRGSGNTIYF
TRBJ1-1 13 TRBV6-1 CATDVGGPTEAFF
TRBJ2-7 14 TRBV5-1 CASSTGQFFDEQYF
TRBJ2-3 13 TRBV11-1 CASSPGTPDTQYF
- 15 TRBV5-4 CASRFGLYQDYEQYF
TRBJ2-3 15 TRBV7-2 CASSLGLAYTDTQYF
TRBJ1-6 15 TRBV5-4 CASSSGQGLNSPLHF
TRBJ1-2 14 TRBV13 CASSLGQGARGYTF
TRBJ2-7 12 TRBV10-2 CASSEGGYEQYF
TRBJ2-7 12 TRBV7-9 CASGDGSYEQYF
TRBJ1-2 15 TRBV18 CASSTYQTGAYGYTF
TRBJ2-5 14 TRBV9 CASSGSGGQETQYF
TRBJ2-1 12 TRBV5-6 CASSLIGNEQFF
TRBJ2-5 14 TRBV7-9 CASSSPAAQETQYF
TRBJ2-7 10 TRBV29-1 CSAWDYEQYF
TRBJ1-6 14 TRBV30 CAWSLLQGSMALHF